This note documents a single T cell receptor beta chain sequence. This entry is derived from a study of blood T cell repertoires in COVID-19. About the research overall: COVID-19 samples collected from the United States, Italy and Spain covered acute and convalescent phases. Sample material is recorded as cDNA or gDNA derived from T cells, B-cell-depleted T cells, or PBMCs.

The CDR3 spans 15 residues. V shed 2 bases and J 2 bases; nucleotides not matched to a gene: 4. Germline lookup yields CDR1 SGHAT and CDR2 FQNNGV. As originally analysed: Reference gene primer amplification yielded estimated nucleated cell counts. The method was immunoSEQ multiplex PCR; TCRdb's version includes in-frame clones alone and lacks a portion of them. V and J calls plus clone size are reproduced from that table; the DNA served to infer D and trimming. The sample consists of about 180,000 clones, about 86% of them appearing once. This sequence originates from a man aged 50-60 years with active or convalescent COVID-19. Input material: peripheral blood. The chain uses TRBV11-2 and TRBJ2-7, with 9 bases matching TRBD2. The CDR3 nucleotides read TGTGCCAGCAGCTTACGGCTAGCGGGGACCTACGAGCAGTACTTC. This encodes CASSLRLAGTYEQYF.